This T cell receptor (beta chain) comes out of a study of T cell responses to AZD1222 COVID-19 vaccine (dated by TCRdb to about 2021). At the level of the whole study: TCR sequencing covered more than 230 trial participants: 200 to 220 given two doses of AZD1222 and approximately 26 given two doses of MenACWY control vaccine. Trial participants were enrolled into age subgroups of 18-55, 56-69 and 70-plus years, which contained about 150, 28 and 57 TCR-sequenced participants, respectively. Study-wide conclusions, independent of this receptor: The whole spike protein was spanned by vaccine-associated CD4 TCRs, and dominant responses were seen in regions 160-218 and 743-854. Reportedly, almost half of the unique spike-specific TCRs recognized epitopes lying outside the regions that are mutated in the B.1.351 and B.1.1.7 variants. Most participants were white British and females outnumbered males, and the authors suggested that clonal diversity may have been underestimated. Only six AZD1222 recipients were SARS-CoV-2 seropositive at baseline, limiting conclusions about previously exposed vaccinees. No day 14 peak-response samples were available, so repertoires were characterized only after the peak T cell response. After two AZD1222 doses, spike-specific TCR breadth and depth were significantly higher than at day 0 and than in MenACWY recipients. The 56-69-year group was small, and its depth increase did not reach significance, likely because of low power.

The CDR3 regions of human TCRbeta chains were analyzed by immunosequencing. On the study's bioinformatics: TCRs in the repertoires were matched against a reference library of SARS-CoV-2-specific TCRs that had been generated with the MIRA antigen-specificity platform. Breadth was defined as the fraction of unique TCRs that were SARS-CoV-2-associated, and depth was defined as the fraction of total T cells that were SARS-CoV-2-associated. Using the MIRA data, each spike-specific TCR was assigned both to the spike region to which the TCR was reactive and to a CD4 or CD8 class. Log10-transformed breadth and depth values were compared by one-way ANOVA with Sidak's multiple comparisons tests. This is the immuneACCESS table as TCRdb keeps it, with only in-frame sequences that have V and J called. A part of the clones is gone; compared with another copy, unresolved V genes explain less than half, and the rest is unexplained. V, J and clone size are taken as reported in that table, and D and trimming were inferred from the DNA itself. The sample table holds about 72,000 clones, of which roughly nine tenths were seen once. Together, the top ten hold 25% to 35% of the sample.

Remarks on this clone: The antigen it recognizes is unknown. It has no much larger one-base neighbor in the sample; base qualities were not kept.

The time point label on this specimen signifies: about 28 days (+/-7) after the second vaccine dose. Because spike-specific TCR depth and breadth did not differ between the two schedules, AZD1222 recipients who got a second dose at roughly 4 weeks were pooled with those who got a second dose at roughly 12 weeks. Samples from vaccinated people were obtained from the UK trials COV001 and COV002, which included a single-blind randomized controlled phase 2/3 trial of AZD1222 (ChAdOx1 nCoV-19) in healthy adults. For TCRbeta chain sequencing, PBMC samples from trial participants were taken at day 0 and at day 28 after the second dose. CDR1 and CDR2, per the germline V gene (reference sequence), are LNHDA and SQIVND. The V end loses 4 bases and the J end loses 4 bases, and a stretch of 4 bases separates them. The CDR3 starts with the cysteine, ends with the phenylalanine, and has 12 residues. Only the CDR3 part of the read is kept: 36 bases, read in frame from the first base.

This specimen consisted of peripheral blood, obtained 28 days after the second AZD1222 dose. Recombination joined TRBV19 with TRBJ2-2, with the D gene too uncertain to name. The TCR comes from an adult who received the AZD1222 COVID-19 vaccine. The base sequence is TGTGCCAGTAGTACGCCCACCGGGGAGCTGTTTTTT. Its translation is CASSTPTGELFF.